This TCR beta chain came from a study of blood T cell repertoires in COVID-19. In this sample, this clone turned up once. Germline values: CDR1 SGHKS, CDR2 YYEKEE (reference sequence). This CDR3 comprises 16 residues. V lost 1 base and J 7 bases, leaving 15 bases between the germline ends. Profiling relied on immunoSEQ multiplex PCR, and the TCRdb table lists in-frame clones only, not all of them. The sample comprises around 270,000 clones, about 89% of which are singletons, and roughly 5.1% rests with the top ten. The material sequenced was peripheral blood. The chain carries TRBV5-5 and TRBJ1-6; D gene ambiguous. The sequence was collected from a man aged 40-49 years with acute or convalescent COVID-19. The CDR3 region has the DNA TGTGCCAGCAGCTTGTCCCCCCACGTAGTCAATTCACCCCTCCACTTT. Translating it yields CASSLSPHVVNSPLHF. The variable domain in full, with the rest retrieved from reference TRBV5-5 and TRBJ1-6, is DAGVTQSPTHLIKTRGQQVTLRCSPISGHKSVSWYQQVLGQGPQFIFQYYEKEERGRGNFPDRFSARQFPNYSSELNVNALLLGDSALYLCASSLSPHVVNSPLHFGNGTRLTVT.